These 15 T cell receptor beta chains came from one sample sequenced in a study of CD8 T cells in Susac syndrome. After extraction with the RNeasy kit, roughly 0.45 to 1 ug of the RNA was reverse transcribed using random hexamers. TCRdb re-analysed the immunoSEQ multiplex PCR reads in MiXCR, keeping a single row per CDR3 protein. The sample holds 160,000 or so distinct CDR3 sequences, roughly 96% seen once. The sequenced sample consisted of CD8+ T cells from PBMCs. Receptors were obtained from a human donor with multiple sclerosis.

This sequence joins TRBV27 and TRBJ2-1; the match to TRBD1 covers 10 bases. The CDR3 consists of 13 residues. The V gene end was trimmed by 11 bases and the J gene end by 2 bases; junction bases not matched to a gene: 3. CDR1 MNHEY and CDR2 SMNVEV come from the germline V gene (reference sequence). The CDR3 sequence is CAAGTGAYNEQFF. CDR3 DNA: TGTGCCGCCGGGACAGGGGCCTACAATGAGCAGTTCTTC.

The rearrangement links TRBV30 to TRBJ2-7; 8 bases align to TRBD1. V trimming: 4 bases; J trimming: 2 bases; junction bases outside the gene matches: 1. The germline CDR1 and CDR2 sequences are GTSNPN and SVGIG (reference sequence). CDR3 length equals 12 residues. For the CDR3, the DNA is TGTGCCTGGATACAGGGGGCCTACGAGCAGTACTTC. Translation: CAWIQGAYEQYF.

CDR3 bases: TGTGCCAGCAGTCAGGGGCGAAGCAATCAGCCCCAGCATTTT. As protein: CASSQGRSNQPQHF. The chain links TRBV28 to TRBJ1-5, with D possibly TRBD1 on 6 matching bases. Germline CDR1 and CDR2: MDHEN and SYDVKM. The CDR3 spans 14 residues. Trimming took off 5 bases at V and 1 base at J, with 9 bases between the two ends.

The CDR3 here is CASSPRQGSGANVLTF. The CDR3 region has the DNA TGTGCCAGCAGCCCTAGACAGGGATCTGGGGCCAACGTCCTGACTTTC. The genes are TRBV9 and TRBJ2-6, with 7 bases aligning to TRBD1. The V and J ends lost 4 bases and 1 base, in that order; junction bases with no gene match: 5. The germline V gene has CDR1 SGDLS and CDR2 YYNGEE. This CDR3 has 16 residues. Full variable domain (missing parts from reference TRBV9 and TRBJ2-6): DSGVTQTPKHLITATGQRVTLRCSPRSGDLSVYWYQQSLDQGLQFLIQYYNGEERAKGNILERFSAQQFPDLHSELNLSSLELGDSALYFCASSPRQGSGANVLTFGAGSRLTVL.

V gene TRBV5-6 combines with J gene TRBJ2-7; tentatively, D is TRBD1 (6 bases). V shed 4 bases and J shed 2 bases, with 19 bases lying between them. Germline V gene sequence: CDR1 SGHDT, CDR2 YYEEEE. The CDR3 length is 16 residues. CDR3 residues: CASSQISRGPPYEQYV. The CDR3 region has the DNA TGTGCCAGCAGCCAAATCTCCAGGGGTCCACCCTACGAGCAGTACGTC.

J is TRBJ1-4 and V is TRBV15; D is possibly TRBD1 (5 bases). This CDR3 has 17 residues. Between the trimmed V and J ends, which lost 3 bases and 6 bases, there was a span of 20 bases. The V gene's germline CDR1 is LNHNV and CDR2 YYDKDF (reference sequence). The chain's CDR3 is CATSRPPPDMDDEKLFF. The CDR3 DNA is TGTGCCACCAGCAGGCCCCCCCCGGACATGGATGATGAAAAACTGTTTTTT.

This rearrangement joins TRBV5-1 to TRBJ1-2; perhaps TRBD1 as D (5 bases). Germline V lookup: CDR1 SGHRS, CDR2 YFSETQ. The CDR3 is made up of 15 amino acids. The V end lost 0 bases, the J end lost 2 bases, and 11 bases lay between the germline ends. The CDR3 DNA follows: TGCGCCAGCAGCTTGGAGGGGAACAGGAACTATGGCTACACCTTC. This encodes CASSLEGNRNYGYTF.

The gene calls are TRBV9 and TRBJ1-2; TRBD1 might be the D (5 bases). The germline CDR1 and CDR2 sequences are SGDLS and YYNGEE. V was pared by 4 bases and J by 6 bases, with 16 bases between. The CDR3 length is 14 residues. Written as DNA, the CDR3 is TGTGCCAGCAGCATCCTCGGGCAGGGTGATGGCTACACCTTC. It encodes CASSILGQGDGYTF.

CDR3 DNA: TGTGCCAGCTCACCTACGAGTCCCAGCGGTGAGCAGTTCTTC. Translation gives CASSPTSPSGEQFF. The V and J genes are TRBV18 and TRBJ2-1, with a tentative D call TRBD2 (5 bases). CDR1 and CDR2 from the germline V gene are KGHSH and LQKENI. CDR3 length: 14 amino acids. The germline V and J ends were trimmed by 3 bases and 9 bases, with 15 bases remaining between them.

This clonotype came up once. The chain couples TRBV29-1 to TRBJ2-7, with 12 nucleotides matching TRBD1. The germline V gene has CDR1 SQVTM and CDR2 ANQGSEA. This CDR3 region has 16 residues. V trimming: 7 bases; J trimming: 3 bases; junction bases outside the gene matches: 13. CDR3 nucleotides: TGCAGCGCTAGATTTTCCGGGACAGGGGGCAACTACGAGCAGTACTTC. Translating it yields CSARFSGTGGNYEQYF.

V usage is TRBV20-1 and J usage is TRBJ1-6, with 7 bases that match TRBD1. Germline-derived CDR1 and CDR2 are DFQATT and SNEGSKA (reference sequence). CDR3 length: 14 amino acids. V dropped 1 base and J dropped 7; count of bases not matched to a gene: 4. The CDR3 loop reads CSARVQGPNSPLHF. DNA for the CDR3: TGCAGTGCTAGAGTACAGGGGCCGAATTCACCCCTCCACTTT.

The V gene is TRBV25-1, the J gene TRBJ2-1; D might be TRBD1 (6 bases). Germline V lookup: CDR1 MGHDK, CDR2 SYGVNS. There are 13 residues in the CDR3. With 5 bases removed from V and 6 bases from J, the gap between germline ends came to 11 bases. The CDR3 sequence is CASSQGTLNEQFF. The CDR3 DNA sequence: TGTGCCAGCAGTCAAGGGACACTCAATGAGCAGTTCTTC.

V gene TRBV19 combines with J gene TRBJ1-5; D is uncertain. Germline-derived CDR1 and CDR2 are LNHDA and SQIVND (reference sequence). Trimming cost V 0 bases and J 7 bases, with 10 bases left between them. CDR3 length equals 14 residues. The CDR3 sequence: CASSIEALVQPQHF. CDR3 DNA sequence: TGTGCCAGTAGTATAGAAGCCTTGGTGCAGCCCCAGCATTTT.

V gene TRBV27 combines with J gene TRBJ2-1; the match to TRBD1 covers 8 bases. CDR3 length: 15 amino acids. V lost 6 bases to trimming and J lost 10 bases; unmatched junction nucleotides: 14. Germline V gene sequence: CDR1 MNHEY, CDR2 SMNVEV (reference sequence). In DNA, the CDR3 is TGTGCCAGCAGGGTCCGGGACAGGTCTGGTTCCGAGCAGTTCTTC. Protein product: CASRVRDRSGSEQFF.

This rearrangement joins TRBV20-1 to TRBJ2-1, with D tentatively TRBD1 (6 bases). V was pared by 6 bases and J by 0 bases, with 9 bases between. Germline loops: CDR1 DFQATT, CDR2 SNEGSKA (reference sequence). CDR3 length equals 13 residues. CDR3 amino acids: CSARTVSYNEQFF. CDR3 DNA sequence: TGCAGTGCCAGGACAGTCTCCTACAATGAGCAGTTCTTC.